The T cell receptor beta chain under discussion was sequenced for a study of technical replicates of blood from several donors. Germline CDR1 LNHDA, CDR2 SQIVND (reference sequence). Losses at the gene ends were 5 bases for V and 0 bases for J; bases not matched to a gene: 6. The CDR3 consists of 15 residues. TCRdb's copy holds only in-frame clones and misses some; the assay was immunoSEQ multiplex PCR. The sample records roughly 11,000 clones, over 85% being singletons. The gene calls are TRBV19 and TRBJ1-2; 7 nucleotides agree with TRBD1. Sequenced: PBMCs. The receptor was derived from a human donor in good health. The CDR3 is CASSPQGLANYGYTF. As DNA, the CDR3 is TGTGCCAGTAGTCCACAGGGGCTGGCTAACTATGGCTACACCTTC.